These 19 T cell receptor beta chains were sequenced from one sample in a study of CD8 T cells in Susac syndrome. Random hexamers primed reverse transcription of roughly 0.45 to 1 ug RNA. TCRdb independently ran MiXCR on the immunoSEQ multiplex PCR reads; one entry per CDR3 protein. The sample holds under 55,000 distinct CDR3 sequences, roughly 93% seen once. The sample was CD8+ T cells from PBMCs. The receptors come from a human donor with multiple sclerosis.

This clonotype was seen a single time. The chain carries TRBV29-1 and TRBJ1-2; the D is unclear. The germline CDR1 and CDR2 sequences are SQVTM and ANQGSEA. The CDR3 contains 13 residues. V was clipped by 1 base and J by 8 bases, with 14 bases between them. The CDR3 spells CSVEVAWEQGYTF. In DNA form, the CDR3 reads TGCAGCGTTGAAGTGGCCTGGGAACAGGGCTACACCTTC.

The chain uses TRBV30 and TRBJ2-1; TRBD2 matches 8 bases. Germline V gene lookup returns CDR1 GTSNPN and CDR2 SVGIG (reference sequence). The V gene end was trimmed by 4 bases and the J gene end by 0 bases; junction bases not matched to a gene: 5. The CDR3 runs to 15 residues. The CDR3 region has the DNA TGTGCCTGGATTTATGGGACTAGCTCCTACAATGAGCAGTTCTTC. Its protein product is CAWIYGTSSYNEQFF.

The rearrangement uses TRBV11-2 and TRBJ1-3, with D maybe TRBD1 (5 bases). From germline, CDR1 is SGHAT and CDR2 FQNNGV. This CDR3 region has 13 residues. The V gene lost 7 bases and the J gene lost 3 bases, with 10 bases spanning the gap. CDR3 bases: TGTGCCAGCACCCCGACAGTTGGAAACACCATATATTTT. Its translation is CASTPTVGNTIYF.

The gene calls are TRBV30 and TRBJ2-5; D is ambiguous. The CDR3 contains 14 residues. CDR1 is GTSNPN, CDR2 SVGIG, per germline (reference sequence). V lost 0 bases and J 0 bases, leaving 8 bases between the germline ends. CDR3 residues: CAWSVGNNQETQYF. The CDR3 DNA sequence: TGTGCCTGGAGTGTGGGGAATAACCAAGAGACCCAGTACTTC. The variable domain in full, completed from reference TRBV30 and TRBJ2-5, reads SQTIHQWPATLVQPVGSPLSLECTVEGTSNPNLYWYRQAAGRGLQLLFYSVGIGQISSEVPQNLSASRPQDRQFILSSKKLLLSDSGFYLCAWSVGNNQETQYFGPGTRLLVL.

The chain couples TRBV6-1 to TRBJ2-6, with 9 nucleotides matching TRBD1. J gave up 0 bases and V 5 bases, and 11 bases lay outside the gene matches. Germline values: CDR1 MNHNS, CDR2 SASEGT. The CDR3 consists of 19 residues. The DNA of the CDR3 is TGTGCCAGCAGTCAAATGAACAGGGGGCAGAGCTCTGGGGCCAACGTCCTGACTTTC. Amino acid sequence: CASSQMNRGQSSGANVLTF.

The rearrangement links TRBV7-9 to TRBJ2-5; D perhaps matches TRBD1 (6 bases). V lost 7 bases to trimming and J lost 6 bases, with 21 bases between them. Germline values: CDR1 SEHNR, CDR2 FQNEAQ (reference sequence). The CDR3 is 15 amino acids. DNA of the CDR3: TGTGCCAGCACCCCGGATCAGGGGATGATAAAGACCCAGTACTTC. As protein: CASTPDQGMIKTQYF.

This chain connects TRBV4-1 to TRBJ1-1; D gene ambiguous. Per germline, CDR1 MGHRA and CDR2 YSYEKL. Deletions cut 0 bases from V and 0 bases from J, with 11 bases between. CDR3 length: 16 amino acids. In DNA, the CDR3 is TGCGCCAGCAGCCAAGATAGTGTCTTGATGAACACTGAAGCTTTCTTT. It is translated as CASSQDSVLMNTEAFF.

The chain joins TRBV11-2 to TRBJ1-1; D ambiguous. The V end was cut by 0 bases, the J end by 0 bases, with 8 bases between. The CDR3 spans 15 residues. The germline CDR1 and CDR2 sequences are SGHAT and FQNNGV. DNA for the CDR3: TGTGCCAGCAGCTTAGAAGGGAGAATGAACACTGAAGCTTTCTTT. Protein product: CASSLEGRMNTEAFF.

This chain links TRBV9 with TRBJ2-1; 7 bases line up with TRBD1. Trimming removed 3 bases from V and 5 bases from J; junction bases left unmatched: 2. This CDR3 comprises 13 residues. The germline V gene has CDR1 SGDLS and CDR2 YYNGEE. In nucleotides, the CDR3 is TGTGCCAGCAGCGGGGGACAGAACAATGAGCAGTTCTTC. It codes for CASSGGQNNEQFF.

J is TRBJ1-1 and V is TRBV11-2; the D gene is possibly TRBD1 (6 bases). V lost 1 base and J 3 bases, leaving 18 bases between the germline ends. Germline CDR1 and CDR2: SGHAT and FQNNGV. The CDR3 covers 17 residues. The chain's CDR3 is CASSLGWIRRGDTEAFF. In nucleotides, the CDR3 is TGTGCCAGCAGCTTAGGATGGATCCGTAGGGGGGACACTGAAGCTTTCTTT.

The CDR3 here is CASSLGILDTQYF. CDR3 coding DNA: TGTGCCAGCAGCTTAGGAATCCTGGATACGCAGTATTTT. This chain joins TRBV11-3 and TRBJ2-3, with unresolved D. This CDR3 has 13 residues. The germline CDR1 and CDR2 sequences are SGHNT and YENEEA. The V end was cut by 1 base, the J end by 6 bases, with 8 bases between.

The CDR3, as DNA: TGTGCCAGCAGTTACGATAAAGGTGGCTACACCTTC. This translates into CASSYDKGGYTF. The chain uses TRBV6-5 and TRBJ1-2; D not resolved. Per the germline V gene, CDR1 is MNHEY and CDR2 is SVGAGI. There are 12 residues in the CDR3. Trimming pared 2 bases from V and 7 bases from J, leaving 8 bases between.

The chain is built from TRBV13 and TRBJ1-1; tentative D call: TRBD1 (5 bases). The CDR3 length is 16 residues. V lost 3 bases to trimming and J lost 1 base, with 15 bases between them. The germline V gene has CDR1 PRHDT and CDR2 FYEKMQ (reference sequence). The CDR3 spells CASSFGTASGNTEAFF. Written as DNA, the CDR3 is TGTGCCAGCAGCTTCGGGACTGCCTCTGGGAACACTGAAGCTTTCTTT.

The DNA for the CDR3 is TGTGCCAGCAGCCAAGAGGGGACAGGGTCTAGCACAGATACGCAGTATTTT. Translated: CASSQEGTGSSTDTQYF. This rearrangement joins TRBV4-2 to TRBJ2-3, with 9 nucleotides matching TRBD1. The J segment lost 0 bases and the V segment lost 0 bases, leaving 4 bases of the junction unmatched. Germline V CDR1 and CDR2: LGHNA, YNFKEQ. The CDR3 is 17 amino acids.

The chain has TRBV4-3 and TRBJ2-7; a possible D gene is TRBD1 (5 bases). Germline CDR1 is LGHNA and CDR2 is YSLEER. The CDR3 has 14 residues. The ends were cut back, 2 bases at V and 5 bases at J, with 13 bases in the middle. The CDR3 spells CASSQSRGLNEQYF. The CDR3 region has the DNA TGCGCCAGCAGCCAATCTAGGGGCTTAAACGAGCAGTACTTC.

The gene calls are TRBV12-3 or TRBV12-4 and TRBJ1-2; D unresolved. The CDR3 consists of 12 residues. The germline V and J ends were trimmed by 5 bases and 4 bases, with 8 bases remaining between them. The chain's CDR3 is CASSGELYGYTF. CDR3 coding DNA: TGTGCCAGCAGTGGGGAACTCTATGGCTACACCTTC.

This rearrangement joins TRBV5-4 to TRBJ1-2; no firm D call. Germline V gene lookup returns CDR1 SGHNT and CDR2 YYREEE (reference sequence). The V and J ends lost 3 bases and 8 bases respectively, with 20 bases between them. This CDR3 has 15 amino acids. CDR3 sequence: CASSYGRTRYLGYTF. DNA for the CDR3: TGTGCCAGCAGCTATGGGCGGACGCGGTACCTCGGCTACACCTTC.

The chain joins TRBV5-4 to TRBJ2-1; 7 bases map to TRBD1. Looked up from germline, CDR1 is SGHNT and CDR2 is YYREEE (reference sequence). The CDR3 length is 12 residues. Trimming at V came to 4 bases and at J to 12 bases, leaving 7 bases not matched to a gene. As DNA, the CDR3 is TGTGCCAGCAGCAATACAGGGGCCGTGCAGTTCTTC. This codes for CASSNTGAVQFF.

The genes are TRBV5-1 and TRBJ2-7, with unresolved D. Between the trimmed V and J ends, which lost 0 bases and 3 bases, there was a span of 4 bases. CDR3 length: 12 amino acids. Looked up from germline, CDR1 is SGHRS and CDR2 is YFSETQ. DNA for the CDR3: TGCGCCAGCAGCTTGGAGAACTACGAGCAGTACTTC. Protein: CASSLENYEQYF.